This is a list of T cell receptor beta chains from one sample in a study of sequential checkpoint blockade in melanoma. Libraries were prepared by immunoSEQ multiplex PCR; TCRdb keeps only in-frame clonotypes and omits some of them. The sample lists 3,500 or so clones, about 60% occurring once. Sample: CD8+ T cells sorted from blood (inferred from file names), taken from a patient given nivolumab and ipilimumab in sequence. All receptors come from a human donor with melanoma. The conserved cysteine and the conserved F or W are not part of the CDR3 here. Clone size appears in some rows only: once, few, many, or a class for an expanded clone.

V,size,CDR3
TRBV2,-,ASSERQGSSYNSPLH
TRBV11-2,-,ASSQGGTSYDEQY
TRBV14,-,ASSLSDTIV
TRBV21-1,-,ASSSDRDQPQH
TRBV11-3,-,ASSFREGSNEQY
TRBV7-8,-,ASSRGLAYEQY
TRBV19,medium-sized,ASSKGMVTEAF
TRBV7-8,few,ASSHRDKYQGGYT
TRBV9,-,ASSVGGESNQPQH
TRBV19,few,ASSIGGGGDYNEQF
TRBV29-1,-,SVEEDSTVTQY
TRBV6-6,-,ASSNTQGYEQY
TRBV21-1,-,ASSPCGQPLKPQH
TRBV7-8,-,ASSLEGGRGSYEQY